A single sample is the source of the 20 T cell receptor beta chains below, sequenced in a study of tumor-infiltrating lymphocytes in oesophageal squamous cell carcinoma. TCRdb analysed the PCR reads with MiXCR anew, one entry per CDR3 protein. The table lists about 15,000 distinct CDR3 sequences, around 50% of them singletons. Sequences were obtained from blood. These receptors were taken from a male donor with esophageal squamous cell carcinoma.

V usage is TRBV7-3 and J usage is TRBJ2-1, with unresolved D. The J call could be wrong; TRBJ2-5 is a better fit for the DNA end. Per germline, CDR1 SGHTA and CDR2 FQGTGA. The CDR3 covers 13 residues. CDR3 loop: CASSRNPQETQYF. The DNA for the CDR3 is TGTGCCAGCAGCCGCAACCCCCAAGAGACCCAGTACTTC.

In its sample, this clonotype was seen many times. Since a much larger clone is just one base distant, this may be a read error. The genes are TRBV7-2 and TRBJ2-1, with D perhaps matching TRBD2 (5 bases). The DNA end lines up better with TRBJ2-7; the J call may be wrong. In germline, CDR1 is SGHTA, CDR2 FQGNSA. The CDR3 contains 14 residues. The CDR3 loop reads CASSPRLGDNEQYF. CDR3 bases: TGTGCCAGCAGCCCCCGTTTGGGAGACAATGAGCAGTACTTC.

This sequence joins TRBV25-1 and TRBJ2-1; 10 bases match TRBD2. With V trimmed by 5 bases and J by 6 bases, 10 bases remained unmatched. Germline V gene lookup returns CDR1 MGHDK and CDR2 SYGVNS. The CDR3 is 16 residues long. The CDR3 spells CASSPFQREGPNEQFF. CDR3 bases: TGTGCCAGCAGTCCATTCCAGCGGGAGGGCCCCAATGAGCAGTTCTTC. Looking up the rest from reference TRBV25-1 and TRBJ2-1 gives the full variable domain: EADIYQTPRYLVIGTGKKITLECSQTMGHDKMYWYQQDPGMELHLIHYSYGVNSTEKGDLSSESTVSRIRTEHFPLTLESARPSHTSQYLCASSPFQREGPNEQFFGPGTRLTVL.

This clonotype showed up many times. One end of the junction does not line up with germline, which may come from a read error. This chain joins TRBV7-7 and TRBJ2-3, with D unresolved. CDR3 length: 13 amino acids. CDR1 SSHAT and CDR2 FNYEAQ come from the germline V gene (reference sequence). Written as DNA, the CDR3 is TGTGCTAGCAGCTTAAGCGGCACAGATACGCAGTATTTT. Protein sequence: CASSLSGTDTQYF.

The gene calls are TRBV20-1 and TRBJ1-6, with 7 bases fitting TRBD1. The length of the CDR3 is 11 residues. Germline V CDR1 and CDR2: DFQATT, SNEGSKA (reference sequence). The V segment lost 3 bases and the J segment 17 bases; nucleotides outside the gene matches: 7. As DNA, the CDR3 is TGCAGTGCTAGTCCCGGGACAGACTTCCACTTT. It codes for CSASPGTDFHF.

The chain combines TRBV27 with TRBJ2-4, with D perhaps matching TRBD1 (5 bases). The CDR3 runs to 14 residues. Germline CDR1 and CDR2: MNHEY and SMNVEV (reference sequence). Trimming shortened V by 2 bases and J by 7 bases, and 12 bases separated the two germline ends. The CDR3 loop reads CASSLQGSGNIQYF. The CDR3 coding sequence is TGTGCCAGCAGTTTACAGGGATCTGGGAACATTCAGTACTTC.

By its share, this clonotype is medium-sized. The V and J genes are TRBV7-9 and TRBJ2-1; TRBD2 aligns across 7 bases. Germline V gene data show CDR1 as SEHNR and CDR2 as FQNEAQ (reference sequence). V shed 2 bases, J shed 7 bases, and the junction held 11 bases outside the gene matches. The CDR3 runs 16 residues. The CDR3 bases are TGTGCCAGCAGCTTACAAGCGGGGAGAGGTAGGAATGAGCAGTTCTTC. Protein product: CASSLQAGRGRNEQFF.

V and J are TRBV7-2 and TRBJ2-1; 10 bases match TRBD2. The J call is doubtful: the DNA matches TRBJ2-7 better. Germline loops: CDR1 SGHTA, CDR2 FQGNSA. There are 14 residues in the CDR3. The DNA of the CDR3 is TGTGCCAGCAGCTTAGGGAGCGGGAGGGATGAGCAGTACTTC. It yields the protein CASSLGSGRDEQYF.

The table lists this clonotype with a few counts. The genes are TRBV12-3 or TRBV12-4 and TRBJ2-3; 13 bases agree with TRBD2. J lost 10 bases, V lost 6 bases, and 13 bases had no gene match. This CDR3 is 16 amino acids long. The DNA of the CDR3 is TGTGCCAGCAGAGGTACCGGGACTAGCGGGACAACCCCGCAGTATTTT. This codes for CASRGTGTSGTTPQYF.

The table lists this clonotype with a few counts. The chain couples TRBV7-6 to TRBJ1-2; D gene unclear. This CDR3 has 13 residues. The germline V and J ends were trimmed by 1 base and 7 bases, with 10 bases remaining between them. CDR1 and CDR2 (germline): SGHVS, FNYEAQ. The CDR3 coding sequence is TGTGCCAGCAGCTTAGAATACGGGAGTGGCTACACCTTC. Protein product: CASSLEYGSGYTF.

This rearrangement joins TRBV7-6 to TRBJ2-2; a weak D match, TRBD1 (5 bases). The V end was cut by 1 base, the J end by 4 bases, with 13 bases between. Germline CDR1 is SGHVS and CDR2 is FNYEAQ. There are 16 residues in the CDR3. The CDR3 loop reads CASSLESRAATGELFF. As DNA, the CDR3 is TGTGCCAGCAGCTTAGAGTCCAGGGCGGCCACCGGGGAGCTGTTTTTT.

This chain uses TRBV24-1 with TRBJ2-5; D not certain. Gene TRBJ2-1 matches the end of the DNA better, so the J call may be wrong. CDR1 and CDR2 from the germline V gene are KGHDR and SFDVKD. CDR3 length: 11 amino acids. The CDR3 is CATSDVSEQFF. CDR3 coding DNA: TGTGCCACCAGTGATGTCAGTGAGCAGTTCTTC.

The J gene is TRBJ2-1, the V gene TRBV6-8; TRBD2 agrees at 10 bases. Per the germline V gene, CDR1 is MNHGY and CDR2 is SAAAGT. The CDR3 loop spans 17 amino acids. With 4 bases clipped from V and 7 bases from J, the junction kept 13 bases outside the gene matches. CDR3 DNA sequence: TGTGCCAGCAGTTCCCCCCCTAGCGGGAGCCTAGGGAATGAGCAGTTCTTC. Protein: CASSSPPSGSLGNEQFF.

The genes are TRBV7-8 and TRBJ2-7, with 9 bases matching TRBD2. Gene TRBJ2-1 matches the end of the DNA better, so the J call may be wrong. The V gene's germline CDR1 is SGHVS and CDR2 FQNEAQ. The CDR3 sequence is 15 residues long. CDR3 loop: CASSTLAGERNEQFF. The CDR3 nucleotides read TGTGCCAGCAGCACCTTAGCGGGAGAGCGCAATGAGCAGTTCTTC.

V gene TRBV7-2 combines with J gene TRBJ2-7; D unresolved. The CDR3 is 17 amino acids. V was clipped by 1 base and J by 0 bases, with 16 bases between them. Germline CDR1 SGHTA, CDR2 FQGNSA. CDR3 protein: CASSLGATVRSSYEQYF. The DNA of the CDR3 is TGTGCCAGCAGCTTAGGGGCTACCGTCAGGAGCTCCTACGAGCAGTACTTC.

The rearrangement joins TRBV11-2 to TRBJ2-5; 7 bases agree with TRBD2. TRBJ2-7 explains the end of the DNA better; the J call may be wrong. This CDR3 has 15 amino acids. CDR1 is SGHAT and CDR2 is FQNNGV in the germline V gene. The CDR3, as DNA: TGTGCCAGCAGCTCTGCCGGGACTACTGCCTACGAGCAGTACTTC. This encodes CASSSAGTTAYEQYF.

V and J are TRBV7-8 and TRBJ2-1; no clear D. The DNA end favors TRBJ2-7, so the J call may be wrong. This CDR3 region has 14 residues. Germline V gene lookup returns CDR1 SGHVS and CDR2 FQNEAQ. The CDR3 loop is CASSPGLDGYEQYF. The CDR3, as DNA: TGTGCCAGCAGCCCCGGGCTGGATGGCTACGAGCAGTACTTC.

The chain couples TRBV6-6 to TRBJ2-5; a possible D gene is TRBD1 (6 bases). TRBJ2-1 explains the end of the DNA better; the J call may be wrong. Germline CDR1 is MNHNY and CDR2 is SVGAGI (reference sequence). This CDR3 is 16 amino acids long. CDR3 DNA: TGTGCCAGCAGTTACTCGAACAGGGAACCGTCTTATGAGCAGTTCTTC. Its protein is CASSYSNREPSYEQFF.

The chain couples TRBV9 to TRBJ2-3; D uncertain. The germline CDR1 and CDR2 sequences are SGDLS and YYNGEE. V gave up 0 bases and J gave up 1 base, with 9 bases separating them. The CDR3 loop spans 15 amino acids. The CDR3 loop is CASSVGVSGTDTQYF. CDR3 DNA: TGTGCCAGCAGCGTAGGTGTGAGTGGCACAGATACGCAGTATTTT.

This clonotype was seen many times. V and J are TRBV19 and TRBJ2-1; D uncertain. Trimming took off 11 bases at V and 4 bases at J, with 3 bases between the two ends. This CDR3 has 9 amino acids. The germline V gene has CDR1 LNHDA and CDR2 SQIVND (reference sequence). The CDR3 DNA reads TGTGCCGGATACAATGAGCAGTTCTTC. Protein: CAGYNEQFF.